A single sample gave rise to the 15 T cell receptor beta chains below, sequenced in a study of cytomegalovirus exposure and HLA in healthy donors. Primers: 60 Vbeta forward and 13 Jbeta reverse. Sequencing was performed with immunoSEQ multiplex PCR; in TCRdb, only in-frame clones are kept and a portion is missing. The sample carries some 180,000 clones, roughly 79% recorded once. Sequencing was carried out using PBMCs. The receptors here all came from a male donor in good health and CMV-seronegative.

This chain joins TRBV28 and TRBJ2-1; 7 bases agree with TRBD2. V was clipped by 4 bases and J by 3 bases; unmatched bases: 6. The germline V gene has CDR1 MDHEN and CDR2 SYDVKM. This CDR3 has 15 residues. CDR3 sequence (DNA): TGTGCCAGCAGTTCCATAAGGACTAGCTACAATGAGCAGTTCTTC. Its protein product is CASSSIRTSYNEQFF.

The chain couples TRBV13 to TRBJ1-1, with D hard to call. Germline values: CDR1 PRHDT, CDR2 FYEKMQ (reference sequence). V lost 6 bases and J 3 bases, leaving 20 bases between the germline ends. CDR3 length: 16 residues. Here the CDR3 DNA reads TGTGCCAGCAGTTCCCACATTTGGAGTGGAGACACTGAAGCTTTCTTT. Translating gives CASSSHIWSGDTEAFF. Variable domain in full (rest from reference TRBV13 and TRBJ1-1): AAGVIQSPRHLIKEKRETATLKCYPIPRHDTVYWYQQGPGQDPQFLISFYEKMQSDKGSIPDRFSAQQFSDYHSELNMSSLELGDSALYFCASSSHIWSGDTEAFFGQGTRLTVV.

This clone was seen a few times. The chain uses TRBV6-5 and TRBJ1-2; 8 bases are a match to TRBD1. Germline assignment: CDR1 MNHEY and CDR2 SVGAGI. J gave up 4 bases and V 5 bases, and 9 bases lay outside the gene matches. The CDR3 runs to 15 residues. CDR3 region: CASSGTGTGLYGYTF. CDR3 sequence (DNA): TGTGCCAGCAGTGGAACCGGGACAGGCCTCTATGGCTACACCTTC.

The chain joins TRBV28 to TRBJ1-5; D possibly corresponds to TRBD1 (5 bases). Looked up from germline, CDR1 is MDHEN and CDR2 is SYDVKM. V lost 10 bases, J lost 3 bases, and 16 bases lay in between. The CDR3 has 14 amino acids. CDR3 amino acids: CAITGHALNQPQHF. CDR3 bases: TGTGCCATAACAGGACATGCTCTCAATCAGCCCCAGCATTTT. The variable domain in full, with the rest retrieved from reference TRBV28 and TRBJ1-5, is DVKVTQSSRYLVKRTGEKVFLECVQDMDHENMFWYRQDPGLGLRLIYFSYDVKMKEKGDIPEGYSVSREKKERFSLILESASTNQTSMYLCAITGHALNQPQHFGDGTRLSIL.

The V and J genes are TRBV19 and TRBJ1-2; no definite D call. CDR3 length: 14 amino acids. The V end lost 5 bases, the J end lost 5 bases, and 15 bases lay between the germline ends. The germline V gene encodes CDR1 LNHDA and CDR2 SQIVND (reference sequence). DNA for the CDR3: TGTGCCAGTAGTCTCGAACAAGGGAGGTATGGCTACACCTTC. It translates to CASSLEQGRYGYTF.

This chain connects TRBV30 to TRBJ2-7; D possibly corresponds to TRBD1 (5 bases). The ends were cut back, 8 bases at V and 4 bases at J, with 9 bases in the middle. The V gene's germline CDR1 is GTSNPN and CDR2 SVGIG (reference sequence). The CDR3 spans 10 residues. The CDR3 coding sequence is TGTGCCCTAGGGGAATACGAGCAGTACTTC. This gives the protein CALGEYEQYF. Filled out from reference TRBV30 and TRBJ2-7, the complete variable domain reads SQTIHQWPATLVQPVGSPLSLECTVEGTSNPNLYWYRQAAGRGLQLLFYSVGIGQISSEVPQNLSASRPQDRQFILSSKKLLLSDSGFYLCALGEYEQYFGPGTRLTVT.

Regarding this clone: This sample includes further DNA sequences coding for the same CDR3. The CDR3 region is CASSPGQGNSNQPQHF. CDR3 sequence (DNA): TGCGCCAGCAGCCCGGGACAGGGTAATAGCAATCAGCCCCAGCATTTT. The V gene is TRBV5-1, the J gene TRBJ1-5, with 9 bases matching TRBD1. The CDR3 is made up of 16 amino acids. Per the germline V gene, CDR1 is SGHRS and CDR2 is YFSETQ. The V segment lost 4 bases and the J segment 0 bases; nucleotides outside the gene matches: 5.

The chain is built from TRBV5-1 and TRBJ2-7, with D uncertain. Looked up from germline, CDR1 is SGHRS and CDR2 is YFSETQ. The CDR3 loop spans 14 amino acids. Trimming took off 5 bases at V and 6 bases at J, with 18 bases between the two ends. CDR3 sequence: CASSEAGLSGEQYF. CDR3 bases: TGCGCCAGCAGTGAGGCTGGCTTGTCGGGCGAGCAGTACTTC.

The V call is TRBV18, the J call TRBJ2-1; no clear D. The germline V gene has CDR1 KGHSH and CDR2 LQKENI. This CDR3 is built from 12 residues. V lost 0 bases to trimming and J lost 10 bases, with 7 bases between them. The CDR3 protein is CASSPPQQEQFF. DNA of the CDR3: TGTGCCAGCTCACCACCGCAACAGGAGCAGTTCTTC.

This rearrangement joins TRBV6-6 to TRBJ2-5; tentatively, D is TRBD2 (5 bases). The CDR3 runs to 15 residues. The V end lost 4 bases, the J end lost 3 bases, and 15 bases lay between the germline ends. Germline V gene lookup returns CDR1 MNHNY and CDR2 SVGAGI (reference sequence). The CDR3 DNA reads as TGTGCCAGCAGTTCTCATCAACCCGGGGAAGAGACCCAGTACTTC. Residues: CASSSHQPGEETQYF.

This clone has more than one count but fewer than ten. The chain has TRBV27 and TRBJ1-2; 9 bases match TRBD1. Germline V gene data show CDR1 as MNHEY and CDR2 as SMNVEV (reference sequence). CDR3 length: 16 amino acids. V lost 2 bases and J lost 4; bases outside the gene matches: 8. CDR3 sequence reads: CASSLEGDRGTYGYTF. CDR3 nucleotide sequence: TGTGCCAGCAGTTTAGAAGGCGACAGGGGGACCTATGGCTACACCTTC.

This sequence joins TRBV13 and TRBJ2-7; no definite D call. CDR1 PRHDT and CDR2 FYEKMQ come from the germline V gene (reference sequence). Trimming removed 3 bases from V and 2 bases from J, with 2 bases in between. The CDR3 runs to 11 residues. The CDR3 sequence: CASSFTYEQYF. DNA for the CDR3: TGTGCCAGCAGCTTTACCTACGAGCAGTACTTC.

The CDR3 DNA reads TGTGCCAGCGTTTCCCAGGCGCCGTGGAATCAGCCCCAGCATTTT. It specifies CASVSQAPWNQPQHF. The rearrangement uses TRBV28 and TRBJ1-5; D not certain. V was clipped by 8 bases and J by 4 bases, with 18 bases between them. This CDR3 comprises 15 residues. The germline CDR1 and CDR2 sequences are MDHEN and SYDVKM.

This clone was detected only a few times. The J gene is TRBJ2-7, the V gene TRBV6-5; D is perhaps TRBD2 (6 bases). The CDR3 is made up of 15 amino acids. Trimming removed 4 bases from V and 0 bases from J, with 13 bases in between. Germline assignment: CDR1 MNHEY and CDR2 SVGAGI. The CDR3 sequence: CASSFGGGSSYEQYF. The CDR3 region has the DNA TGTGCCAGCAGTTTCGGGGGTGGAAGCTCCTACGAGCAGTACTTC.

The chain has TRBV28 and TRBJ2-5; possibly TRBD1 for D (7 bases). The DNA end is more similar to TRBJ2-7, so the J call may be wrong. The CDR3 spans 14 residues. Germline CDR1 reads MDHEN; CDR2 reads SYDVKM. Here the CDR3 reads CASSPRDRSYEQYF. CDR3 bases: TGTGCCAGCAGTCCGCGGGACAGAAGCTACGAGCAGTACTTC.